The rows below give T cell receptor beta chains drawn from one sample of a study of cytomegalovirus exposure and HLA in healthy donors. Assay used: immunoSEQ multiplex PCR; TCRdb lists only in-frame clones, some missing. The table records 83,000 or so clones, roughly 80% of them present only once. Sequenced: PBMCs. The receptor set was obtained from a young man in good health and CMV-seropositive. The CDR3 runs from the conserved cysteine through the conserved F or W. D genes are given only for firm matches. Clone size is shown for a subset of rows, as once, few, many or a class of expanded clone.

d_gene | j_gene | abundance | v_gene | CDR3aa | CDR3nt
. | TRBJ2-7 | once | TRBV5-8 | CASSSGVAYEQYF | TGTGCCAGCAGTTCGGGGGTCGCCTACGAGCAGTACTTC
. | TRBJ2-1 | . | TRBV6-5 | CASSYSSLTVYNEQFF | TGTGCCAGCAGTTACTCGAGTTTGACAGTATACAATGAGCAGTTCTTC
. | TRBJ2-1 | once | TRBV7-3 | CASSLTPGPYNEQFF | TGTGCCAGCAGCTTAACGCCAGGGCCTTACAATGAGCAGTTCTTC
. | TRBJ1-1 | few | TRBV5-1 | CASSLGPPTAEAFF | TGCGCCAGCAGCTTGGGCCCCCCGACAGCCGAAGCTTTCTTT
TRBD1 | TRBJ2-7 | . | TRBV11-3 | CASSLGQGLSYEQHF | TGTGCCAGCAGCTTAGGACAGGGGCTTTCCTACGAGCAGCACTTC
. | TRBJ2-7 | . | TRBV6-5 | CATRKGRGFVYEQYF | TGTGCCACCAGAAAAGGCCGGGGGTTTGTCTACGAGCAGTACTTC
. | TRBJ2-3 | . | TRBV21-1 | CASSKVPGTNPRGTDTQYF | TGTGCCAGCAGCAAAGTGCCGGGGACTAACCCTAGAGGCACAGATACGCAGTATTTT
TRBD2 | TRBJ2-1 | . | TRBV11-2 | CASSSLASGAPEVEQFF | TGTGCCAGCAGCTCCCTGGCTAGCGGGGCTCCGGAGGTGGAGCAGTTCTTC
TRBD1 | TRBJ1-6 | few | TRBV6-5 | CASSYQGQGSPLHF | TGTGCCAGCAGTTATCAGGGACAGGGTTCACCCCTCCACTTT
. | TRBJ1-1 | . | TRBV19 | CASSLSLNTEAFF | TGTGCCAGTAGCCTGAGCTTGAACACTGAAGCTTTCTTT
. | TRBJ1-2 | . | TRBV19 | CASGVQVPYGYTF | TGTGCCAGTGGTGTTCAGGTCCCCTATGGCTACACCTTC
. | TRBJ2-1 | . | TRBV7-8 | CASSLDAGNPSRGEQFF | TGTGCCAGCAGCTTAGACGCCGGAAACCCAAGCCGCGGTGAGCAGTTCTTC
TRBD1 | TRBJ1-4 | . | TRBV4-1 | CASSQAGTGNEKLFF | TGCGCCAGCAGCCAGGCCGGGACAGGGAATGAAAAACTGTTTTTT
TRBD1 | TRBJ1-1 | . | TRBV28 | CASSPLRTGSNTEAFF | TGTGCCAGCAGTCCCCTAAGGACAGGTTCGAACACTGAAGCTTTCTTT
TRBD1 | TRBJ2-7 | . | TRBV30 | CAWRAATGVGYEQYF | TGTGCCTGGAGGGCCGCTACAGGGGTTGGGTACGAGCAGTACTTC
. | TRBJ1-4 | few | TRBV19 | CASSIGQGVYEKLFF | TGTGCCAGTAGTATAGGCCAAGGGGTGTATGAAAAACTGTTTTTT
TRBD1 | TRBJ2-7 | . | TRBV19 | CASSNRDRSYEQYF | TGTGCCAGTAGCAACCGGGACAGGAGTTACGAGCAGTACTTC
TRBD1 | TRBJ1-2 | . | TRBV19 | CASSTAAQGVGGYTF | TGTGCCAGTAGTACGGCAGCCCAGGGGGTTGGTGGCTACACCTTC
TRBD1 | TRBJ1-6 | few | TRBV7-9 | CASSSPGQGDSPLHF | TGTGCCAGCAGCTCACCGGGACAGGGGGATTCACCCCTCCACTTT
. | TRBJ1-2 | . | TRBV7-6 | CASSSTGYYGYTF | TGTGCCAGCAGCTCAACCGGGTACTATGGCTACACCTTC
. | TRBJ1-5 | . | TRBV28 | CASSPRGEGNQPQHF | TGTGCCAGCAGTCCCCGGGGTGAAGGCAATCAGCCCCAGCATTTT
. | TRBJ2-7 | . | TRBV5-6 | CASSLLSSYEQYF | TGTGCCAGCAGCTTGTTGAGCTCCTACGAGCAGTACTTC
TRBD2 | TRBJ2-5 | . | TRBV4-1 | CASSRRGGAGEETQYF | TGCGCCAGCAGCCGGCGGGGTGGGGCGGGGGAGGAGACCCAGTACTTC
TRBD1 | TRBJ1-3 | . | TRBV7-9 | CASSPTGQQGVLSGNTIYF | TGTGCCAGCAGCCCGACGGGACAGCAAGGGGTATTGTCTGGAAACACCATATATTTT
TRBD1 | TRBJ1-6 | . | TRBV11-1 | CASSPQRAGGNSPLHF | TGTGCCAGCAGCCCACAAAGGGCAGGGGGCAATTCACCCCTCCACTTT
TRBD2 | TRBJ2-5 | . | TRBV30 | CAWSRGLAGFQETQYF | TGTGCCTGGAGTAGGGGACTAGCGGGGTTCCAAGAGACCCAGTACTTC
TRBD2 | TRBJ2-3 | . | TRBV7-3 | CSSSRTSGTSTDTQYF | TGTTCCAGCAGCAGGACTAGCGGAACTAGCACAGATACGCAGTATTTT
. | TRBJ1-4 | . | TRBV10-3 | CAISPSSEKLFF | TGTGCCATCAGCCCCTCGTCTGAAAAACTGTTTTTT
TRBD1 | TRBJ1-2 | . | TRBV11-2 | CASSLAPGQINGYTF | TGTGCCAGCAGCTTAGCACCGGGACAGATCAATGGCTACACCTTC
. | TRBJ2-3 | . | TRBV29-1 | CSVPRGFNSRVLGDTQYF | TGCAGCGTCCCAAGAGGGTTTAACAGTCGAGTGTTAGGAGATACGCAGTATTTT
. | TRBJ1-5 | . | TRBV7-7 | CATNEGQDSNQPQHF | TGTGCTACAAATGAAGGACAAGATAGCAATCAGCCCCAGCATTTT
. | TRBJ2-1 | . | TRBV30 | CASGLNEQFF | TGTGCCAGCGGACTTAATGAGCAGTTCTTC
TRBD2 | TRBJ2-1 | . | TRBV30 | CAWSVGVWSGGQFF | TGTGCCTGGAGTGTTGGGGTGTGGTCGGGAGGGCAGTTCTTC
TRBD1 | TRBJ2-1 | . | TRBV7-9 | CASSETGVFGYYNEQFF | TGTGCCAGCAGCGAGACAGGGGTATTCGGCTACTACAATGAGCAGTTCTTC
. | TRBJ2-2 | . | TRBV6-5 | CASRPGGRNTGELFF | TGTGCCAGCAGGCCAGGTGGGAGGAACACCGGGGAGCTGTTTTTT
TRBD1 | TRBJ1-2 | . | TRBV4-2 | CASSQEGTERNYGYTF | TGTGCCAGCAGCCAAGAAGGGACAGAACGTAACTATGGCTACACCTTC
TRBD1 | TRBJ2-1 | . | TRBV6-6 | CASSQDREDYNEQFF | TGTGCCAGCAGCCAGGACAGGGAGGATTACAATGAGCAGTTCTTC
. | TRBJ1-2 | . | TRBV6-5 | CASSPAMLTDYGYTF | TGTGCCAGCAGCCCCGCCATGCTAACAGATTATGGCTACACCTTC
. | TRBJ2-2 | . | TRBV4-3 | CASSLGAPNTGELFF | TGCGCCAGCAGCCTGGGGGCCCCGAACACCGGGGAGCTGTTTTTT